This T cell receptor beta chain was identified in a study of blood T cell repertoires in COVID-19. On the study more broadly: Italy, Spain and the United States were the sources of the convalescent and acute COVID-19 samples. The analysed material was cDNA or gDNA that came from T cells, B-cell-depleted T cells, or PBMCs.

V shed 4 bases and J shed 1 base, with 7 bases lying between them. The CDR3 extends over 13 amino acids. The germline CDR1 and CDR2 sequences are SGHTA and FQGTGA. Original analysis: Scientists estimated how many nucleated cells there were by amplifying reference gene primers. Only in-frame clones appear in the TCRdb table, and some are missing; sequencing was by immunoSEQ multiplex PCR. D and trimming were read from the DNA, whereas the V and J calls and clone size are those reported in that table. The sample lists 50,000 to 60,000 clones, around four fifths seen once, with around 7.2% in the top ten.

Input material: peripheral blood. This sequence originates from an older man with active COVID-19. V and J are TRBV7-3 and TRBJ1-1, with D possibly matching TRBD1 (5 bases). The CDR3 DNA is TGTGCCAGCAGCTCGGGGGAGAACACTGAAGCTTTCTTT. It specifies CASSSGENTEAFF.